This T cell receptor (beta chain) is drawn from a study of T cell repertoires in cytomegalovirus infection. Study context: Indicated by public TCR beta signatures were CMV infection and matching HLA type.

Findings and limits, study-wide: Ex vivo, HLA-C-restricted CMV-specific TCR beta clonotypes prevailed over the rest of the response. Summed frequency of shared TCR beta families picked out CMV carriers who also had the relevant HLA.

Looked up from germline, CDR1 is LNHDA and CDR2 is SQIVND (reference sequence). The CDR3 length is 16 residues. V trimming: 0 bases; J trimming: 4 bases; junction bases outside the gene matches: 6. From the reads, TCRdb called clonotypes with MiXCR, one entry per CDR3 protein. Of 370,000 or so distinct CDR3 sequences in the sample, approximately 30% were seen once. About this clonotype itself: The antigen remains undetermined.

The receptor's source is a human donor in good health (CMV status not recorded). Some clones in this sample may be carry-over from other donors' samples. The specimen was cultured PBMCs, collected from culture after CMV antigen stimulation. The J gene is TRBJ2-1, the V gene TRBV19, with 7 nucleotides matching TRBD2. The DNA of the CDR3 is TGTGCCAGTAGTATAGATCGACTAGCCCAATACAATGAGCAGTTCTTC. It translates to CASSIDRLAQYNEQFF.